This TCR beta chain originates from a study of shared clonotypes between healthy human individuals. Study findings and constraints: The small donor group covered limited genetic and exposure diversity.

The assay used deep level. Researchers divided each subset's genomic DNA evenly across several immunoSEQ plates. Produced via immunoSEQ multiplex PCR; TCRdb's table is partial and in-frame only. The table includes about 1,500,000 clones, roughly 96% detected once. Germline-derived CDR1 and CDR2 are SNHLY and FYNNEI. Losses at the gene ends were 1 base for V and 8 bases for J; bases not matched to a gene: 7. CDR3 length: 14 amino acids. Comments on this clone: What it recognizes is unknown.

The genes are TRBV2 and TRBJ1-2; 7 bases fit TRBD1. What was sequenced was naive CD4+ T cells sorted from blood. Stated subset: CD45RA+ positively selected. The sequence was obtained from a man aged 25 to 40 in good health. Here the CDR3 reads CASSEGGQVRGYTF. Written as DNA, the CDR3 is TGTGCCAGCAGTGAAGGAGGACAGGTCCGAGGCTACACCTTC.